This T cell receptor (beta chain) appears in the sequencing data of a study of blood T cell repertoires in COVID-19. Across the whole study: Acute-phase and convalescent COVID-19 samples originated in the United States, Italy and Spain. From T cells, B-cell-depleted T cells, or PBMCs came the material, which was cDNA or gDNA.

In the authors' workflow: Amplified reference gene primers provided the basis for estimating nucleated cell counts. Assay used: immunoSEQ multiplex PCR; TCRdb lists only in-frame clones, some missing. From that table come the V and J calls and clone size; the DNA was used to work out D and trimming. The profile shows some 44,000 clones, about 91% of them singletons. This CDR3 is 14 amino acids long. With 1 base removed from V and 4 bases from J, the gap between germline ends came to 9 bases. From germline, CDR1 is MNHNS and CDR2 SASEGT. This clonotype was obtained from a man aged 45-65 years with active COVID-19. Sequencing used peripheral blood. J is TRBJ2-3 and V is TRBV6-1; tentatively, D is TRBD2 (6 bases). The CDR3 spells CASSEGRGADTQYF. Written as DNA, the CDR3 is TGTGCCAGCAGTGAAGGGAGGGGCGCAGATACGCAGTATTTT.